This T cell receptor (beta chain) was captured in a study of PD-1 blockade in mismatch repair-deficient tumors listed by TCRdb under 2017. General notes on the study: The trial enrolled some 90 consecutive patients with roughly twelve mismatch repair-deficient cancer types between 2013 and September 2016, all previously treated and progressing. Tumor-associated T cell clones in the peripheral blood of patients responding to PD-1 blockade were tracked using deep sequencing of TCR CDR3 regions. Study-wide conclusions, independent of this receptor: Clones residing in the tumor, which were often undetectable in blood before treatment, expanded quickly after pembrolizumab and then contracted, generally before radiologic responses.

This clone was seen only a few times. Its antigen is still unknown. Base-call qualities are not available, and no considerably larger clone is one nucleotide away. For each enrolled patient, mismatch repair deficiency was established using either polymerase chain reaction or immunohistochemistry. A few patients who responded to pembrolizumab therapy underwent TCR sequencing. In the phase II trial, pembrolizumab PD-1 blockade was tested prospectively in advanced mismatch repair-deficient cancers, no matter which tissue of origin the cancers came from. Peripheral blood T cell samples were collected serially, before PD-1 blockade began and at several time points afterward. Blood sampling times were reported as weeks after the first pembrolizumab dose. The junction shows trimming of 5 bases on V and 5 bases on J, and the gene matches do not reach 14 bases of it. CDR1 is given as SGHKS and CDR2 as YYEKEE, both from the germline V gene (reference sequence). The CDR3 covers 16 residues, taking in both the cysteine and the phenylalanine. The entry retains the CDR3 DNA only, 48 bases that are in frame from base 1.

Receptor libraries were prepared by the immunoSEQ multiplex PCR assay. The immuneACCESS repertoire file appears here via TCRdb, limited to in-frame rearrangements. These files lack a portion of the clones; in checked studies, under half of the deficit traces to unresolved V genes, and the cause of the others is not known. For this sample there are some 110,000 clones; about 83% appear just once. The top ten constitute 4.7% of the sample. Sequences were derived from peripheral blood, sampled approximately 60 weeks after starting pembrolizumab. This receptor was obtained from an adult with mismatch repair-deficient cancer. This chain joins TRBV5-5 to TRBJ2-5; 8 bases in the junction line up with TRBD2. Read as DNA, the sequence is TGTGCCAGCAGAAATCCGGGACTAGTATTCGGGGAGACCCAGTACTTC. Translated, it reads CASRNPGLVFGETQYF.